This T cell receptor (beta chain) was recorded in a study of regulatory T cells in long-lasting Graves disease. Study as a whole: Persistent cases were those of Graves' disease that involved over 5 years of antithyroid drugs with positive TSH receptor antibodies.

V shed 6 bases and J shed 4 bases, with 9 bases lying between them. From germline, CDR1 is LNHDA and CDR2 SQIVND (reference sequence). The length of the CDR3 is 12 residues. Building of the TCR beta libraries involved iRepertoire HTBI primers and Arm-PCR of CDR3 regions. TCRdb re-analysed the multiplex PCR reads in MiXCR, keeping a single row per CDR3 protein. This sample has around 500,000 distinct CDR3 sequences, with about 20% found just once. Documented time point: persistent/refractory GD, antithyroid drugs over 5 years with positive TRAb. RNA extracted from PBMCs served as the sequencing template. A peripheral blood sample, roughly 8.5 milliliters in volume, was drawn into EDTA tubes.

The V gene is TRBV19, the J gene TRBJ2-5; tentative D call: TRBD2 (6 bases). This sample comprised peripheral blood mononuclear cells (PBMCs), obtained when the disease was refractory, from a patient treated with antithyroid drugs. This receptor was obtained from a female donor with Graves disease. CDR3: CASRGGAETQYF. CDR3 in DNA: TGTGCCAGTAGGGGGGGAGCAGAGACCCAGTACTTC.